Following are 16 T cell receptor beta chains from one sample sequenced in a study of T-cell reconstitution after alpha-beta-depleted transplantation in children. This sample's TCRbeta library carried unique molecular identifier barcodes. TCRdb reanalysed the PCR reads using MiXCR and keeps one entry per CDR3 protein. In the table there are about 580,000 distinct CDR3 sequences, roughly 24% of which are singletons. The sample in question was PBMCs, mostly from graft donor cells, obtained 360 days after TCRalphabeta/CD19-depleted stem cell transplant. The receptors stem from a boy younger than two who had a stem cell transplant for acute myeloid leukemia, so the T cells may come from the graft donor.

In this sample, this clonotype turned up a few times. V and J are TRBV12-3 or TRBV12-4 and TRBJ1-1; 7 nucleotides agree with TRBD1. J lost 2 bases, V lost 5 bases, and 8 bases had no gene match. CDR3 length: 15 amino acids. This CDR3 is CASSPRGTVNTEAFF. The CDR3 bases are TGTGCCAGCAGTCCTAGGGGGACAGTTAACACTGAAGCTTTCTTT.

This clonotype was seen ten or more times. The CDR3 DNA sequence: TGTGCCAGCAGTTACTCGAGATCCCCCGCGGAGGCAGATACGCAGTATTTT. This sequence encodes CASSYSRSPAEADTQYF. The genes are TRBV6-5 and TRBJ2-3; a possible D gene is TRBD2 (5 bases). V lost 0 bases and J lost 4, with 17 bases in between. Germline V lookup: CDR1 MNHEY, CDR2 SVGAGI. The CDR3 spans 17 residues.

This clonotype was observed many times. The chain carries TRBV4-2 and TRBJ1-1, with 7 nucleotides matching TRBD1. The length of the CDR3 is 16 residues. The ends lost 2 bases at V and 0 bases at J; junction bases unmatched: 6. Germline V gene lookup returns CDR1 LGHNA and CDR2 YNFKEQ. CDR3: CASSQPPDRLNTEAFF. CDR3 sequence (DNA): TGTGCCAGCAGCCAACCCCCGGACAGGTTGAACACTGAAGCTTTCTTT.

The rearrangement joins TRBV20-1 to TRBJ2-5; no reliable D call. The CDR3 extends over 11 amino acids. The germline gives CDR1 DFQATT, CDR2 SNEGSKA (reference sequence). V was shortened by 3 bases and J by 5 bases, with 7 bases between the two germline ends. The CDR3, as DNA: TGCAGTGCTAGGCATATGGAGACCCAGTACTTC. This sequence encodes CSARHMETQYF.

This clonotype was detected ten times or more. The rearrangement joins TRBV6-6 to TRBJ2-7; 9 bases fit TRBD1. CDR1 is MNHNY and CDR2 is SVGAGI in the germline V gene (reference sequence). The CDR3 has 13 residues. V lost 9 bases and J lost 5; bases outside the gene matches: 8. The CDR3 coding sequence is TGTGCCAGTGCTGACAGGGGGTTCGACGAGCAGTACTTC. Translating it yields CASADRGFDEQYF.

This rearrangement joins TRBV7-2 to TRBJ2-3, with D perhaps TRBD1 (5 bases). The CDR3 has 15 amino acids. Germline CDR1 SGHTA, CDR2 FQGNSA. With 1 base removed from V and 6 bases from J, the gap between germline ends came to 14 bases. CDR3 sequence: CASSLGGAVSDTQYF. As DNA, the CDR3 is TGTGCCAGCAGCTTAGGGGGCGCGGTATCGGATACGCAGTATTTT.

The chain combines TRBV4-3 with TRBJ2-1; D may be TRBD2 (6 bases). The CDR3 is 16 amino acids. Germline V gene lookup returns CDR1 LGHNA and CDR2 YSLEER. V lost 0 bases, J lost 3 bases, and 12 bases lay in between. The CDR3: CASSQEVAGHYNEQFF. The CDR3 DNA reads TGCGCCAGCAGCCAAGAAGTGGCGGGGCACTACAATGAGCAGTTCTTC.

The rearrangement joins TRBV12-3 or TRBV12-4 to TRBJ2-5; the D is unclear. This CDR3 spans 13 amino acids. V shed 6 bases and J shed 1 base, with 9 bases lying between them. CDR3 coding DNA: TGTGCCAGCAGGAACTACATCCAAGAGACCCAGTACTTC. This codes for CASRNYIQETQYF.

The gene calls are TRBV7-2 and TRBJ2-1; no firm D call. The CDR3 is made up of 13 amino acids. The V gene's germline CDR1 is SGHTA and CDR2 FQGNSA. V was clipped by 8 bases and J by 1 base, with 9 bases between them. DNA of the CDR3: TGTGCCAGCTTCCCTACGTCCTACAATGAGCAGTTCTTC. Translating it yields CASFPTSYNEQFF.

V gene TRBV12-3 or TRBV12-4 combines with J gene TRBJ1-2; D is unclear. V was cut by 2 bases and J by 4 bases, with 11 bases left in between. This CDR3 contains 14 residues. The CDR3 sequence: CASSLTGSGYGYTF. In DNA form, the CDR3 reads TGTGCCAGCAGTTTAACGGGGTCGGGCTATGGCTACACCTTC.

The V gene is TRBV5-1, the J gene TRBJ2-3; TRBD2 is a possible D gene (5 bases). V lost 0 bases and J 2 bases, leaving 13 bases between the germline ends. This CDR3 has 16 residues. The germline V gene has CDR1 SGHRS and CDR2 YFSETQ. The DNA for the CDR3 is TGCGCCAGCAGCTTGGAGGCTAGCCTTTCCACAGATACGCAGTATTTT. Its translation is CASSLEASLSTDTQYF.

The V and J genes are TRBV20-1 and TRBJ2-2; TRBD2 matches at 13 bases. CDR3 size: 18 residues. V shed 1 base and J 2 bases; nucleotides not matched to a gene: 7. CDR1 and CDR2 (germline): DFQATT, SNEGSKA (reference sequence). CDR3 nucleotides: TGCAGTGCTAGAGGCTCGACTAGCGGGGGGCCTAACACCGGGGAGCTGTTTTTT. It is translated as CSARGSTSGGPNTGELFF.

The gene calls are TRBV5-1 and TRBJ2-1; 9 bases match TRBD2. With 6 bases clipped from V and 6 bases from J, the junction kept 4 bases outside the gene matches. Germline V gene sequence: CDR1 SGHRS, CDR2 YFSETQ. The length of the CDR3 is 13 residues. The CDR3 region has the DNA TGCGCCAGCACTAGCGGGGCTGCCAATGAGCAGTTCTTC. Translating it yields CASTSGAANEQFF.

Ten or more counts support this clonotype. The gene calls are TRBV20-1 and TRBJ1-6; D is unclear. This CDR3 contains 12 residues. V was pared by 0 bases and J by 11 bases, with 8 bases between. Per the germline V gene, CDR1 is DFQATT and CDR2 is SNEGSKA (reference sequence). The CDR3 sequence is CSARDEATPLHF. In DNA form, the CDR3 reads TGCAGTGCTAGAGATGAAGCTACACCCCTCCACTTT.

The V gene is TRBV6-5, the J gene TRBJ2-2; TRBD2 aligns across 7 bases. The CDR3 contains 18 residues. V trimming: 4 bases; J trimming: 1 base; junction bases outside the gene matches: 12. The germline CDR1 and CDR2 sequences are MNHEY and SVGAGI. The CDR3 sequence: CASSSQPLAAKNTGELFF. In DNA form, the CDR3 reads TGTGCCAGCAGTTCCCAGCCCCTAGCGGCTAAGAACACCGGGGAGCTGTTTTTT.

The CDR3 spells CASSLFEGSGYTF. The CDR3 DNA is TGTGCCAGCAGCTTGTTTGAGGGATCCGGCTACACCTTC. V is TRBV5-6 and J is TRBJ1-2, with D unresolved. Trimming took off 1 base at V and 8 bases at J, with 12 bases between the two ends. This CDR3 spans 13 amino acids. Germline CDR1 reads SGHDT; CDR2 reads YYEEEE.